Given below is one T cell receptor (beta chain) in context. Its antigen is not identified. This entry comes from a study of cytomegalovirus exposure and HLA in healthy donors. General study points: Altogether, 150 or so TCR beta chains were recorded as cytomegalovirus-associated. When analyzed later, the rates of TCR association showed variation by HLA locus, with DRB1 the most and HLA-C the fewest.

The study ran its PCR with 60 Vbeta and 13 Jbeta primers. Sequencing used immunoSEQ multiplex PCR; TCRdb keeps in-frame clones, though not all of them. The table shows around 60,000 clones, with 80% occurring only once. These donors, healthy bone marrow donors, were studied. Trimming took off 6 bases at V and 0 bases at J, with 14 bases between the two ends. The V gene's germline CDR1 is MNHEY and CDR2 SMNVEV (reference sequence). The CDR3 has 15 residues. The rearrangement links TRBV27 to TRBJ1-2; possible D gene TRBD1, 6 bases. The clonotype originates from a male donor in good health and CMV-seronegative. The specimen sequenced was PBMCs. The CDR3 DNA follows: TGTGCCAGCAGACGATTCGGACAGACTAACTATGGCTACACCTTC. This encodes CASRRFGQTNYGYTF.